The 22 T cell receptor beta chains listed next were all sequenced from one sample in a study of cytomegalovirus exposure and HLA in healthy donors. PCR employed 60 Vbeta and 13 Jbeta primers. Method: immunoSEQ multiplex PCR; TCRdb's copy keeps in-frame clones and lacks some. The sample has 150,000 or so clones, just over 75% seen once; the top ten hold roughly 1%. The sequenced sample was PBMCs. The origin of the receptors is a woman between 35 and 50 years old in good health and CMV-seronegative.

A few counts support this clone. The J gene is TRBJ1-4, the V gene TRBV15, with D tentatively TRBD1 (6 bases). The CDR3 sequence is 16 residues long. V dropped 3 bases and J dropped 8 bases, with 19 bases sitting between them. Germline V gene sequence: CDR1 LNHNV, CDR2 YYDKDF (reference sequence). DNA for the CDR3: TGTGCCACCAGCAGGGAACAGGGACCTACGGGGGAAAAACTGTTTTTT. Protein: CATSREQGPTGEKLFF.

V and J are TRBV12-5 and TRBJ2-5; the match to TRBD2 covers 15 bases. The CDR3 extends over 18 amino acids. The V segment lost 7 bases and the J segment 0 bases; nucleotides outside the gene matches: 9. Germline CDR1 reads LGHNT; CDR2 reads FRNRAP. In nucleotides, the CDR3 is TGTGCTAGTGCCTCGGGACTAGCGGGAGGACCGTACCAAGAGACCCAGTACTTC. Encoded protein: CASASGLAGGPYQETQYF.

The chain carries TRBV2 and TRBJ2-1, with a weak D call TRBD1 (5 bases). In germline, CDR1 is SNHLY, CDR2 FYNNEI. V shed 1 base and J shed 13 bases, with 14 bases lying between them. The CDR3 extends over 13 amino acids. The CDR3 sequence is CASSEEGVQSQFF. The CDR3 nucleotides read TGTGCCAGCAGTGAAGAAGGGGTGCAGTCCCAGTTCTTC.

CDR3 amino acids: CASSKHRGEAFF. CDR3 bases: TGTGCCAGCAGTAAACACAGGGGAGAAGCTTTCTTT. The V gene is TRBV6-6, the J gene TRBJ1-1; TRBD1 aligns across 7 bases. J gave up 8 bases and V 5 bases, and 5 bases lay outside the gene matches. Germline CDR1 MNHNY, CDR2 SVGAGI (reference sequence). This CDR3 contains 12 residues.

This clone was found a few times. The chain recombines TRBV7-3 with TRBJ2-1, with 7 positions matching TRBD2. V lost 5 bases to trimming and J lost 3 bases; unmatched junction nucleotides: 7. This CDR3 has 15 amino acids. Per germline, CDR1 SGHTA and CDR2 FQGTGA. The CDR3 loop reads CASSLVASGYNEQFF. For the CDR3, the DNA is TGTGCCAGCAGCCTGGTGGCTAGCGGCTACAATGAGCAGTTCTTC.

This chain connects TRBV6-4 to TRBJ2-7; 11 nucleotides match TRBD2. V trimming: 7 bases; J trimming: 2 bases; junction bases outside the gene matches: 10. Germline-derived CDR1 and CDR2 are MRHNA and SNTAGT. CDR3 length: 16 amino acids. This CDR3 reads CASIGTSGRPTYEQYF. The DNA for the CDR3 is TGTGCCAGCATTGGGACTAGCGGCAGACCTACCTACGAGCAGTACTTC.

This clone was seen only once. CDR3 region: CASSYAQGYTGELFF. Written as DNA, the CDR3 is TGTGCCAGCAGTTACGCACAGGGGTACACCGGGGAGCTGTTTTTT. The chain combines TRBV6-5 with TRBJ2-2; 7 nucleotides align to TRBD1. The CDR3 has 15 amino acids. CDR1 MNHEY and CDR2 SVGAGI come from the germline V gene. V lost 2 bases and J lost 3; bases outside the gene matches: 3.

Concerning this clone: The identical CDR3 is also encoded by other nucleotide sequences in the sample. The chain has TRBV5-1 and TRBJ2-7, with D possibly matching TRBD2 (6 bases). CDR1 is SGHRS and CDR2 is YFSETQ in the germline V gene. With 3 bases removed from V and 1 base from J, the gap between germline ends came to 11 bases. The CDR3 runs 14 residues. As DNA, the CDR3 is TGCGCCAGCAGCTCCGGGACTTCTTCCTACGAGCAGTACTTC. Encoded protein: CASSSGTSSYEQYF.

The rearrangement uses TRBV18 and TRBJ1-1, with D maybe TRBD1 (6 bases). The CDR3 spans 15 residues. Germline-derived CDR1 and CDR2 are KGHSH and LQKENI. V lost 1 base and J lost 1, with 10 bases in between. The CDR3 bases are TGTGCCAGCTCACCACGGGAGGGGGAGAACACTGAAGCTTTCTTT. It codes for CASSPREGENTEAFF.

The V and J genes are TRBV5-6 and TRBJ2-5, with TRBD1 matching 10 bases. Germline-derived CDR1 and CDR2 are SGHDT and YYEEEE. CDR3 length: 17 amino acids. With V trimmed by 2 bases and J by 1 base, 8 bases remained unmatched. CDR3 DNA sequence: TGTGCCAGCAGCTTACTGACAGGGGGCCAAACCCAAGAGACCCAGTACTTC. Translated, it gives CASSLLTGGQTQETQYF.

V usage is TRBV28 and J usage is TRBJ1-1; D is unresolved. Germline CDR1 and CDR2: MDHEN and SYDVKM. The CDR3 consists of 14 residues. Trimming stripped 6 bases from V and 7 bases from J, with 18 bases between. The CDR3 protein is CASSPLPGKGEAFF. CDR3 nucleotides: TGTGCCAGCAGCCCACTTCCGGGAAAAGGTGAAGCTTTCTTT.

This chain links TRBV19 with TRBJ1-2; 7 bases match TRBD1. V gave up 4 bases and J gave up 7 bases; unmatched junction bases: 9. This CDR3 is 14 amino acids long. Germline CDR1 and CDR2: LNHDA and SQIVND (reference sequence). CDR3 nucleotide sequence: TGTGCCAGTAGTACCAACGACAGGGTGGGTGGCTACACCTTC. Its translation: CASSTNDRVGGYTF.

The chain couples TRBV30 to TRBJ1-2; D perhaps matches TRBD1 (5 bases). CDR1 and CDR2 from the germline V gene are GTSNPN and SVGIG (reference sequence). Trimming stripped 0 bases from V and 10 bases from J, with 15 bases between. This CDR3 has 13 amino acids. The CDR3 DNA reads TGTGCCTGGAGTGTACCGCAGGGCCATGACTACACCTTC. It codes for CAWSVPQGHDYTF.

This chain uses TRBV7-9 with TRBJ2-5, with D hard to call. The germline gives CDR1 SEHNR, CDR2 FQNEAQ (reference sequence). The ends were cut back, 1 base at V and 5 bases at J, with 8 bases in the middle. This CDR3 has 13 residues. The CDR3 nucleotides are TGTGCCAGCAGCTTAGGGAGTAAGGAGACCCAGTACTTC. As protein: CASSLGSKETQYF.

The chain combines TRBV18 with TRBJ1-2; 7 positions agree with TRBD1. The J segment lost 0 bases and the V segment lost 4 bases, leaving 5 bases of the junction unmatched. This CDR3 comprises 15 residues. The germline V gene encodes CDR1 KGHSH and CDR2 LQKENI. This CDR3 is CASSQGQLTNYGYTF. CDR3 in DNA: TGTGCCAGCTCACAGGGACAGCTAACTAACTATGGCTACACCTTC.

The CDR3 protein is CASSLSGGAGGTQYF. In nucleotides, the CDR3 is TGCGCCAGCAGCTTGAGTGGCGGGGCAGGGGGGACCCAGTACTTC. The V gene is TRBV5-1, the J gene TRBJ2-5, with D maybe TRBD1 (7 bases). The CDR3 covers 15 residues. Germline CDR1 reads SGHRS; CDR2 reads YFSETQ. V was pared by 1 base and J by 7 bases, with 17 bases between.

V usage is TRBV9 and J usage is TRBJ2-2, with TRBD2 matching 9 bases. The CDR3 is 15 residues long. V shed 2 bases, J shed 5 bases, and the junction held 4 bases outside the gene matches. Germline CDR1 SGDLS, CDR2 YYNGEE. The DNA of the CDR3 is TGTGCCAGCAGCGTTGCGGGAGGGGATACCGGGGAGCTGTTTTTT. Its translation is CASSVAGGDTGELFF.

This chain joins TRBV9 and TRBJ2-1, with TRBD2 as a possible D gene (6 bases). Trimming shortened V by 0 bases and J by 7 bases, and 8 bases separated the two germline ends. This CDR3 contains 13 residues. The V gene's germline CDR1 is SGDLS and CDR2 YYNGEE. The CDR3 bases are TGTGCCAGCAGCGTAGGACTAGATAATGAGCAGTTCTTC. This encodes CASSVGLDNEQFF.

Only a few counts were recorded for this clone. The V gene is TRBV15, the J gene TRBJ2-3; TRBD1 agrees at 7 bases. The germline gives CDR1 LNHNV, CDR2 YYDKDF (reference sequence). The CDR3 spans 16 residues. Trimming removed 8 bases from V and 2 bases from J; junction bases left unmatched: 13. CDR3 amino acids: CATRPRGQFHTDTQYF. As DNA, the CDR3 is TGTGCCACCCGACCAAGGGGGCAATTCCACACAGATACGCAGTATTTT. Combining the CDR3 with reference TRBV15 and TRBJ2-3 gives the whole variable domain DAMVIQNPRYQVTQFGKPVTLSCSQTLNHNVMYWYQQKSSQAPKLLFHYYDKDFNNEADTPDNFQSRRPNTSFCFLDIRSPGLGDTAMYLCATRPRGQFHTDTQYFGPGTRLTVL.

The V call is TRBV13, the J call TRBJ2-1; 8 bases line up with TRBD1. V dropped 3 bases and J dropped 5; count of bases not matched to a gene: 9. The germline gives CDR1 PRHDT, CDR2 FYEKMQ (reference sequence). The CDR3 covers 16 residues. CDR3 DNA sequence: TGTGCCAGCAGCTTTGACAGGGGTTTTCCCAACAATGAGCAGTTCTTC. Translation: CASSFDRGFPNNEQFF. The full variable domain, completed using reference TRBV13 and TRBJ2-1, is AAGVIQSPRHLIKEKRETATLKCYPIPRHDTVYWYQQGPGQDPQFLISFYEKMQSDKGSIPDRFSAQQFSDYHSELNMSSLELGDSALYFCASSFDRGFPNNEQFFGPGTRLTVL.

CDR3 in amino acids: CASSPFPRTGTYEQYF. The CDR3 DNA is TGTGCCAGCAGTCCATTCCCTCGGACAGGGACCTACGAGCAGTACTTC. This sequence joins TRBV27 and TRBJ2-7; the match to TRBD1 covers 8 bases. This CDR3 region has 16 residues. J lost 2 bases, V lost 5 bases, and 11 bases had no gene match. CDR1 MNHEY and CDR2 SMNVEV come from the germline V gene (reference sequence).

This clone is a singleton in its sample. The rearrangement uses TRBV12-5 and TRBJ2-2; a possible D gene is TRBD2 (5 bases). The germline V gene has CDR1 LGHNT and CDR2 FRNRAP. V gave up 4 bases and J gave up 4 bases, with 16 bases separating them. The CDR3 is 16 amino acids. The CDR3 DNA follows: TGTGCTAGTGGTTCCGGGAAAGACAAACGCACCGGGGAGCTGTTTTTT. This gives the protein CASGSGKDKRTGELFF.